This TCR beta chain was retrieved from a study of kidney transplant recipient with SARS-CoV-2 infection. MiXCR was run by TCRdb on the reads, yielding one entry per CDR3 protein. The sample has fewer than 250,000 distinct CDR3 sequences; less than 35% are singletons. CDR1 and CDR2 from the germline V gene are MGHRA and YSYEKL. CDR3 length: 14 residues. With 8 bases removed from V and 7 bases from J, the gap between germline ends came to 20 bases. The sequence was collected from a male patient aged 30 to 39 who had COVID-19 and was a kidney transplant recipient. T cells may partly derive from the graft donor. The gene calls are TRBV4-1 and TRBJ1-1; maybe TRBD1 (6 bases). The input for sequencing was a blood sample, taken at baseline and between days 110 and 120 from a kidney transplant recipient. CDR3 residues: CASGLRGGASEAFF. CDR3 sequence (DNA): TGCGCCAGCGGCCTAAGGGGGGGAGCCAGTGAAGCTTTCTTT.